What follows describes a single TCR beta chain. Its antigen is undetermined. This sample stems from a study of cytomegalovirus exposure and HLA in healthy donors. Primers included in the PCR were 60 Vbeta and 13 Jbeta primers. Using immunoSEQ multiplex PCR, the repertoire was profiled, and TCRdb retains in-frame clones only, with some absent. The table has some 120,000 clones, 83% seen once. Findings and limits, study-wide: Several of the most significant clusters were apparently associated with common viral pathogens in a later analysis.

This CDR3 comprises 14 residues. Germline V gene lookup returns CDR1 MNHEY and CDR2 SMNVEV (reference sequence). V was trimmed by 4 bases and J by 2 bases, leaving 9 bases between them. The rearrangement links TRBV27 to TRBJ1-5; D is ambiguous. Material: PBMCs. The clonotype originates from a woman in her 40s in good health and CMV-seropositive. The DNA for the CDR3 is TGTGCCAGCAGTTCGGGAGTGGGCAATCAGCCCCAGCATTTT. It codes for CASSSGVGNQPQHF.